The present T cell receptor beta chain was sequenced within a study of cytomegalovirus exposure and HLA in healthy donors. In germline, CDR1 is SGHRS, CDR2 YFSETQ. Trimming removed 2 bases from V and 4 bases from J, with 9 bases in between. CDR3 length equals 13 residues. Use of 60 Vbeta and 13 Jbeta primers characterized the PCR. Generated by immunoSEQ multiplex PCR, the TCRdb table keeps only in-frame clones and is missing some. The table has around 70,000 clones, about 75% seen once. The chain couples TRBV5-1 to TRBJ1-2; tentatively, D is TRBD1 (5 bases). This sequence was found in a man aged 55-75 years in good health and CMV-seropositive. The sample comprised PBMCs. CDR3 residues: CASSLQDRYGYTF. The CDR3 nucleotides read TGCGCCAGCAGCTTACAGGACCGCTATGGCTACACCTTC. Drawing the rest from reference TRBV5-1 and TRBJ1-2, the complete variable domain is KAGVTQTPRYLIKTRGQQVTLSCSPISGHRSVSWYQQTPGQGLQFLFEYFSETQRNKGNFPGRFSGRQFSNSRSEMNVSTLELGDSALYLCASSLQDRYGYTFGSGTRLTVV.